This TCR beta chain comes out of a study of T cell repertoires in cytomegalovirus infection. Study background: HLA-B-restricted CMV epitopes that are well studied were used alongside recently identified HLA-C-restricted ones. Evidence of both CMV infection and a matching HLA type came from public TCR beta signatures.

CDR1 is MNHNS, CDR2 SASEGT, per germline. V lost 4 bases and J lost 6; bases outside the gene matches: 5. The length of the CDR3 is 13 residues. TCRdb processed the reads anew with MiXCR; each CDR3 protein has one entry. The data hold 450,000 to 600,000 distinct CDR3 sequences, with 33% observed a single time. Findings and limits, study-wide: Predominance within the ex vivo response was attributable to HLA-C-restricted CMV-specific TCR beta clonotypes.

With respect to this clonotype: Its antigen is unidentified.

Sequences were derived from cultured PBMCs, sampled from culture after CMV antigen stimulation. The sequence derives from a human donor in good health (CMV status not recorded). Some clones in this sample may be carry-over from other donors' samples. This chain links TRBV6-1 with TRBJ2-7, with 8 bases that match TRBD2. The CDR3 here is CASSVDSGGEQYV. CDR3 DNA: TGTGCCAGCAGTGTGGACAGCGGGGGCGAGCAGTACGTC.